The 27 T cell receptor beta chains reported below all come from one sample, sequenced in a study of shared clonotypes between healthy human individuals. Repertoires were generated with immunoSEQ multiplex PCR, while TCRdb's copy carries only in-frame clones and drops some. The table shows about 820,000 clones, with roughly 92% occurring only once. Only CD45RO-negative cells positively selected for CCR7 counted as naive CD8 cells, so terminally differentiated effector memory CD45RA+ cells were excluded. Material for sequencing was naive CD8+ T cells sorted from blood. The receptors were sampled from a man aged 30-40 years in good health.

Here the CDR3 reads CASSLTGTGFEQFF. The DNA of the CDR3 is TGTGCCAGCAGTTTAACCGGGACAGGGTTTGAGCAGTTCTTC. The chain couples TRBV28 to TRBJ2-1; TRBD1 matches at 9 bases. Losses at the gene ends were 2 bases for V and 9 bases for J; bases not matched to a gene: 5. The CDR3 runs 14 residues. In germline, CDR1 is MDHEN, CDR2 SYDVKM.

The CDR3 loop is CAISEDSLYEQYF. The CDR3 nucleotides read TGTGCCATCAGTGAGGACAGCCTCTACGAGCAGTACTTC. The genes are TRBV10-3 and TRBJ2-7; the D gene is possibly TRBD1 (5 bases). Trimming pared 2 bases from V and 3 bases from J, leaving 8 bases between. Germline values: CDR1 ENHRY, CDR2 SYGVKD. The CDR3 runs 13 residues.

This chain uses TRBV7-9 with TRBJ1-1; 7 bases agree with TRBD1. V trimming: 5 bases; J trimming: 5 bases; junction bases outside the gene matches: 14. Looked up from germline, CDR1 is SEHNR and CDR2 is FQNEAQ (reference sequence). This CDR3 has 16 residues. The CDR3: CASSPSLRGRGTEAFF. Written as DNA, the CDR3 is TGTGCCAGCAGCCCAAGTTTGAGGGGGCGCGGAACTGAAGCTTTCTTT. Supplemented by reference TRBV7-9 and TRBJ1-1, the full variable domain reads DTGVSQNPRHKITKRGQNVTFRCDPISEHNRLYWYRQTLGQGPEFLTYFQNEAQLEKSRLLSDRFSAERPKGSFSTLEIQRTEQGDSAMYLCASSPSLRGRGTEAFFGQGTRLTVV.

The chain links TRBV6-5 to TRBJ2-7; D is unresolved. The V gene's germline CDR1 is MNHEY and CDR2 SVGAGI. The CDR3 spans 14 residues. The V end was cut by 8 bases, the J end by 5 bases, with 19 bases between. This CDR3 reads CASGRYDLGNEQYF. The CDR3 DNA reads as TGTGCCAGCGGGCGCTACGATTTAGGAAACGAGCAGTACTTC.

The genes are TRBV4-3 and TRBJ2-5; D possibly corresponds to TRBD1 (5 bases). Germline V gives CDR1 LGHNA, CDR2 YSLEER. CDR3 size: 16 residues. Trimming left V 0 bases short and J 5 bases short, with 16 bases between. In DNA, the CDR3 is TGCGCCAGCAGCCAAGATGGACAAGGGGCCCGGGAGACCCAGTACTTC. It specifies CASSQDGQGARETQYF.

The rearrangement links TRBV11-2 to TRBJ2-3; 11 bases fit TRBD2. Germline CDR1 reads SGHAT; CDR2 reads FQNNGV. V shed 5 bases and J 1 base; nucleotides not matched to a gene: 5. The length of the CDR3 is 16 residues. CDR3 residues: CASSTTTSGGTDTQYF. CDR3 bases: TGTGCCAGCAGCACAACGACTAGCGGGGGCACAGATACGCAGTATTTT.

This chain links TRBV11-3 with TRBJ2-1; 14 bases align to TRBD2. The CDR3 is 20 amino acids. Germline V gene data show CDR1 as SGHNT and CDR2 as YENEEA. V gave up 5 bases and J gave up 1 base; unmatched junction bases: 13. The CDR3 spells CASSPRKGLAGDMSYNEQFF. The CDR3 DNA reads TGTGCCAGCAGCCCTCGAAAGGGACTAGCGGGAGACATGTCCTACAATGAGCAGTTCTTC.

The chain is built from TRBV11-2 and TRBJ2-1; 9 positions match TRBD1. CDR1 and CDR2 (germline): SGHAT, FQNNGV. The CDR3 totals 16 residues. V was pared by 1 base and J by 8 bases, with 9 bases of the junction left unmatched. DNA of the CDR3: TGTGCCAGCAGCTTAGTGATACAGGGGGCTGATGATGAGCAGTTCTTC. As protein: CASSLVIQGADDEQFF.

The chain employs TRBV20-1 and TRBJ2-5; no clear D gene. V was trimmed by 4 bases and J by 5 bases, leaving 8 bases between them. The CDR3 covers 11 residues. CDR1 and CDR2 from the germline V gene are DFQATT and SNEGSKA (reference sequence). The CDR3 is CSAKEYETQYF. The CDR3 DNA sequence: TGCAGTGCTAAGGAGTACGAGACCCAGTACTTC.

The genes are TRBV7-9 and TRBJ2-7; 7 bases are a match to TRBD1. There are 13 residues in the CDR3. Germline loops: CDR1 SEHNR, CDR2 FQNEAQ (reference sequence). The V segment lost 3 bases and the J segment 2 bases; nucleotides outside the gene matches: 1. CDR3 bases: TGTGCCAGCAGCTTGCAGGGGGCCTACGAGCAGTACTTC. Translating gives CASSLQGAYEQYF.

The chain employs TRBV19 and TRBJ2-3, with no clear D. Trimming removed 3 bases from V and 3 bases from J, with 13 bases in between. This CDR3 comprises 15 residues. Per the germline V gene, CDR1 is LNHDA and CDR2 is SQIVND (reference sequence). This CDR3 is CASSIGGFRTDTQYF. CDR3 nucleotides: TGTGCCAGTAGTATCGGCGGTTTTAGGACAGATACGCAGTATTTT. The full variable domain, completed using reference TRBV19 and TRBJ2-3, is DGGITQSPKYLFRKEGQNVTLSCEQNLNHDAMYWYRQDPGQGLRLIYYSQIVNDFQKGDIAEGYSVSREKKESFPLTVTSAQKNPTAFYLCASSIGGFRTDTQYFGPGTRLTVL.

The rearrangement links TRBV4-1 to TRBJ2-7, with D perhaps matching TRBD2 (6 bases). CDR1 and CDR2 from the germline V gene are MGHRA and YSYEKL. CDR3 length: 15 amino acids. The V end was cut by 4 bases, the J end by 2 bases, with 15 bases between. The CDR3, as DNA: TGCGCCAGCAGCCCTCTGGGGGGAGAGCCCTACGAGCAGTACTTC. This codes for CASSPLGGEPYEQYF.

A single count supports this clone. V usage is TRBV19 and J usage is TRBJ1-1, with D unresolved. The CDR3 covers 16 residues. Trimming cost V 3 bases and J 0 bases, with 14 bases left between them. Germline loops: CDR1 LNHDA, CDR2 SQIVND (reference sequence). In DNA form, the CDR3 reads TGTGCCAGTAGTATTAGTATAGGACTCTTGAACACTGAAGCTTTCTTT. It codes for CASSISIGLLNTEAFF.

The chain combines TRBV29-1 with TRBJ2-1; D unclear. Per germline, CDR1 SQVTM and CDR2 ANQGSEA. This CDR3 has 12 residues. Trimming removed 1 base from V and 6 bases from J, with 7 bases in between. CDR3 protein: CSVEVRVNEQFF. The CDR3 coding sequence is TGCAGCGTTGAAGTCCGTGTCAATGAGCAGTTCTTC.

The CDR3 reads CASSQTGQATYEQYF. In DNA form, the CDR3 reads TGTGCCAGCAGCCAAACGGGACAGGCCACCTACGAGCAGTACTTC. The chain is built from TRBV16 and TRBJ2-7, with 8 bases identical to TRBD1. The CDR3 is 15 amino acids. Germline V gives CDR1 KGHSY, CDR2 FQNENV. Germline trimming cut 2 bases from V and 2 bases from J; bases unmatched to any gene: 5.

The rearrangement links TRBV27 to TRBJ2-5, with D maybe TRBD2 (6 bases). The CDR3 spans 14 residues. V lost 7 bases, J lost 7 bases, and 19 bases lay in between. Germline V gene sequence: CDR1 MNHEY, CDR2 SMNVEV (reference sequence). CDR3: CASTGGPHLGTQYF. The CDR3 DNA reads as TGTGCCAGCACCGGAGGGCCGCACCTAGGGACCCAGTACTTC.

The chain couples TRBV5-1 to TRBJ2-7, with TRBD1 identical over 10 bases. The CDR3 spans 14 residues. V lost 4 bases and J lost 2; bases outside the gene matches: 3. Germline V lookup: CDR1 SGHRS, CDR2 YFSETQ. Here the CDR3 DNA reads TGCGCCAGCAGCGCCGGGACAGGGGCCTACGAGCAGTACTTC. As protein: CASSAGTGAYEQYF.

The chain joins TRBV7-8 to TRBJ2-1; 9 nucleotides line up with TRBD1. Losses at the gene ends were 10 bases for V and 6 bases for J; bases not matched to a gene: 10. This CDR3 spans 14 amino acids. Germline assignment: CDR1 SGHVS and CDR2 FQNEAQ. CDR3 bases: TGTGCCACCATAGACAGGGGGGTTTTCAATGAGCAGTTCTTC. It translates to CATIDRGVFNEQFF.

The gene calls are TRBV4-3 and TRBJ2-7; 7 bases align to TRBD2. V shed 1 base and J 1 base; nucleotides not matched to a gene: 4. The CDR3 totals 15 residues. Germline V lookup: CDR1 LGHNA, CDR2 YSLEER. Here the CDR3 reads CASSQGSGPSYEQYF. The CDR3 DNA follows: TGCGCCAGCAGCCAAGGTAGCGGGCCTTCCTACGAGCAGTACTTC.

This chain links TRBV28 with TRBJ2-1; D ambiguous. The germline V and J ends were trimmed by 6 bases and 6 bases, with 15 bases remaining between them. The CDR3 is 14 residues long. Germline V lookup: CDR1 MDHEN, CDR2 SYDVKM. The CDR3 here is CASRYPHRANEQFF. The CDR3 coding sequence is TGTGCCAGCAGATACCCCCATCGTGCCAATGAGCAGTTCTTC.

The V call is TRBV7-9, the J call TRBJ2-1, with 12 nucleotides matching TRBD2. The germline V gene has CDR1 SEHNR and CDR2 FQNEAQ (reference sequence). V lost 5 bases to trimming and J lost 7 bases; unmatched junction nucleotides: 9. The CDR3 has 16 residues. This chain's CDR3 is CASSLRLAGDSNEQFF. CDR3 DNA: TGTGCCAGCAGCCTCAGACTAGCGGGAGACTCGAATGAGCAGTTCTTC. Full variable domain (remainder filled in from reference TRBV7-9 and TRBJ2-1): DTGVSQNPRHKITKRGQNVTFRCDPISEHNRLYWYRQTLGQGPEFLTYFQNEAQLEKSRLLSDRFSAERPKGSFSTLEIQRTEQGDSAMYLCASSLRLAGDSNEQFFGPGTRLTVL.

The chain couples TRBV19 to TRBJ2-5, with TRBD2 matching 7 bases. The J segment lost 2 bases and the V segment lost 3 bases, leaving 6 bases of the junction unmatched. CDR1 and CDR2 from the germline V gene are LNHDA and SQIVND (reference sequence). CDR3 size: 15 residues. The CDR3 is CASSIGGSLQETQYF. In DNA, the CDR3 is TGTGCCAGTAGTATCGGCGGGAGCCTTCAAGAGACCCAGTACTTC.

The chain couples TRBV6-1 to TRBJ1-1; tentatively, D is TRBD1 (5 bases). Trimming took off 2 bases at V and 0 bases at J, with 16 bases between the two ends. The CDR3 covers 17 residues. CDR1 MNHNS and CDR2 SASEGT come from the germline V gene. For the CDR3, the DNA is TGTGCCAGCAGTGAACGACCGGAACTCAGGGTGAACACTGAAGCTTTCTTT. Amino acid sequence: CASSERPELRVNTEAFF.

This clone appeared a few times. CDR3 loop: CASSLDHYEQYF. The CDR3 nucleotides are TGTGCCAGCAGCTTAGATCACTACGAGCAGTACTTC. The chain links TRBV11-2 to TRBJ2-7; no definite D call. Trimming stripped 0 bases from V and 3 bases from J, with 3 bases between. CDR3 length equals 12 residues. Germline V lookup: CDR1 SGHAT, CDR2 FQNNGV.

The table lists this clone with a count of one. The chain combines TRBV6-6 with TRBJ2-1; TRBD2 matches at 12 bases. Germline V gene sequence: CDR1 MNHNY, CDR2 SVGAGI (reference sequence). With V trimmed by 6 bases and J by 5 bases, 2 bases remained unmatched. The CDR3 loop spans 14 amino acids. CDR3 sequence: CASSRTSGNNEQFF. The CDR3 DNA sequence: TGTGCCAGCAGCAGGACTAGCGGGAACAATGAGCAGTTCTTC.

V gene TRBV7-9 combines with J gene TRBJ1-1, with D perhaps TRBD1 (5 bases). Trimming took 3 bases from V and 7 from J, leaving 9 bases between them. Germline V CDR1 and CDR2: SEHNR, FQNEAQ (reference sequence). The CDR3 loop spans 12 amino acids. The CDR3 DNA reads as TGTGCCAGCAGCTTGGGGGGGAATGAAGCTTTCTTT. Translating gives CASSLGGNEAFF. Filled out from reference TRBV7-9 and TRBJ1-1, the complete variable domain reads DTGVSQNPRHKITKRGQNVTFRCDPISEHNRLYWYRQTLGQGPEFLTYFQNEAQLEKSRLLSDRFSAERPKGSFSTLEIQRTEQGDSAMYLCASSLGGNEAFFGQGTRLTVV.

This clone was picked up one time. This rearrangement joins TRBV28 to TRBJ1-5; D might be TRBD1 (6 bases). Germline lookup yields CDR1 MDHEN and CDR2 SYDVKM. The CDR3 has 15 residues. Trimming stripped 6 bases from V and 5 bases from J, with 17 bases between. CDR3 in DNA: TGTGCCAGCAGATTAAGGAGAGGGGGTTATCAGCCCCAGCATTTT. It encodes CASRLRRGGYQPQHF.